What follows are 5 T cell receptor beta chains derived from one specimen sequenced in a study of blood T cell repertoires in COVID-19. Libraries were prepared by immunoSEQ multiplex PCR; TCRdb keeps only in-frame clonotypes and omits some of them. The top ten hold roughly 18% of the sample, which has 150,000 to 200,000 clones, over 65% seen once. Input material: peripheral blood. Every receptor here comes from a person between 70 and 80 years old with COVID-19, enrolled during active disease.

The rearrangement joins TRBV19 to TRBJ1-5; 10 bases map to TRBD1. CDR3 length: 16 residues. Germline V gene sequence: CDR1 LNHDA, CDR2 SQIVND (reference sequence). V was clipped by 3 bases and J by 6 bases; unmatched bases: 8. The CDR3 region has the DNA TGTGCCAGTAGTATCACGAGACAGGGGGCAAGTCAGCCCCAGCATTTT. It encodes CASSITRQGASQPQHF.

The V and J genes are TRBV7-3 and TRBJ2-1; 7 bases agree with TRBD1. The CDR3 has 14 amino acids. Germline loops: CDR1 SGHTA, CDR2 FQGTGA. The trim removed 2 bases at V and 9 bases at J, leaving 7 bases unmatched. CDR3 loop: CASSLWQGDGEQFF. CDR3 in DNA: TGTGCCAGCAGCTTATGGCAGGGGGATGGTGAGCAGTTCTTC.

CDR3 in amino acids: CASSSQGGAFDQPQHF. The CDR3 DNA reads TGTGCCAGCAGCTCCCAAGGTGGGGCGTTCGATCAGCCCCAGCATTTT. The J gene is TRBJ1-5, the V gene TRBV7-2; maybe TRBD1 (5 bases). V was clipped by 4 bases and J by 5 bases, with 18 bases between them. The length of the CDR3 is 16 residues. CDR1 is SGHTA, CDR2 FQGNSA, per germline.

This chain connects TRBV2 to TRBJ2-5; 8 nucleotides line up with TRBD1. The germline V gene has CDR1 SNHLY and CDR2 FYNNEI. J gave up 4 bases and V 4 bases, and 2 bases lay outside the gene matches. This CDR3 contains 13 residues. The CDR3, as DNA: TGTGCCAGCAGTGTGCAGGGGGCAGAGACCCAGTACTTC. Amino acid sequence: CASSVQGAETQYF.

The chain uses TRBV5-1 and TRBJ1-3, with D possibly matching TRBD1 (6 bases). In germline, CDR1 is SGHRS, CDR2 YFSETQ. Trimming removed 7 bases at V and 1 base at J, with 9 bases between. The CDR3 contains 13 residues. The DNA of the CDR3 is TGCGCCAGCGGGGACACTTCTGGAAACACCATATATTTT. Amino acid sequence: CASGDTSGNTIYF.